The clone carrying this TCR beta chain came up a few times. Its antigen is not known. The record originates from a study of spatial heterogeneity in lung cancer. Study context: Consistent detection of more beta-chain than alpha-chain sequences was observed. The library had UMIs, and each TCR and UMI pair averaged more than ten raw reads.

A unique molecular identifier was carried by every single TCR cDNA molecule. TCRdb ran MiXCR on the 5' RACE reads and lists one entry per CDR3 protein. The data show about 50,000 distinct CDR3 sequences, with less than 8.5% seen just once and less than 15% held by the top ten. Study outcomes and limitations: Blood showed ubiquitous tumor TCRs more often at resection than at routine follow-up.

Germline lookup yields CDR1 SGHVS and CDR2 FQNEAQ. Trimming cost V 1 base and J 6 bases, with 12 bases left between them. There are 14 residues in the CDR3. Time point meaning: sample taken at primary tumor resection. Whole RNA obtained from tumor, nontumor lung or frozen PBMC underwent sequencing without sorting. The receptor comes from a female donor with early-stage non-small cell lung cancer. The chain joins TRBV7-8 to TRBJ1-1; D perhaps matches TRBD1 (5 bases). This sample comprised PBMCs, obtained at surgery. The CDR3 region is CASSLGSGRAEAFF. CDR3 DNA: TGTGCCAGCAGCTTAGGTTCAGGGAGAGCTGAAGCTTTCTTT.